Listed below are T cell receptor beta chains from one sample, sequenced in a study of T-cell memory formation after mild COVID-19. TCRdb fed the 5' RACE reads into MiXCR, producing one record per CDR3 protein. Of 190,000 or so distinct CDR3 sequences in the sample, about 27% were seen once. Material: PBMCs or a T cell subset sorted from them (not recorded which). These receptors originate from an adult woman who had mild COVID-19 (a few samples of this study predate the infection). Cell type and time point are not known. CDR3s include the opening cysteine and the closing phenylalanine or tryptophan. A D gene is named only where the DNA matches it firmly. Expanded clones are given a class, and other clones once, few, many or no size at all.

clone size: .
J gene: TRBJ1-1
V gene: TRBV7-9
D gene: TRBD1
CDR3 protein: CASSLPFSDRGLVTEAFF
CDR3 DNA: TGTGCCAGCAGCCTCCCCTTCTCGGACAGGGGATTGGTCACTGAAGCTTTCTTT

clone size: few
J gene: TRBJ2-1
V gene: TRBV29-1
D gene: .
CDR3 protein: CSVDGGLGNEQFF
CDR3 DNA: TGCAGCGTTGATGGGGGGCTGGGCAATGAGCAGTTCTTC

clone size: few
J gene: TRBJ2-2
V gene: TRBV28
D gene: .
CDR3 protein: CASKVLATNTGELFF
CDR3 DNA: TGTGCCAGCAAGGTGTTAGCCACGAACACCGGGGAGCTGTTTTTT

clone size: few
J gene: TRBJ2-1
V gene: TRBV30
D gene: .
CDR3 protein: CAWNPGRGRLNEQFF
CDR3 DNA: TGTGCCTGGAACCCGGGCAGGGGCCGCCTTAATGAGCAGTTCTTC

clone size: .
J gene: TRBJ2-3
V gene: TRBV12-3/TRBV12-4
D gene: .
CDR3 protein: CASSLSDTDTQYF
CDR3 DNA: TGTGCCAGCAGTTTGTCAGACACAGATACGCAGTATTTT

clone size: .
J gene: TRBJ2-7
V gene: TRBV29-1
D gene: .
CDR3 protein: CSVGQDRYEQYF
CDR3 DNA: TGCAGCGTTGGTCAGGATCGGTACGAGCAGTACTTC

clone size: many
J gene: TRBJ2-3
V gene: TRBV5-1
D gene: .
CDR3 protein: CASSFDTDTQYF
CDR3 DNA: TGCGCCAGCAGTTTTGATACAGATACGCAGTATTTT

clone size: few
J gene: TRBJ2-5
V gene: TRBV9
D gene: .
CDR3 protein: CASSATSPQETQYF
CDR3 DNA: TGTGCCAGCAGCGCCACTAGCCCACAAGAGACCCAGTACTTC

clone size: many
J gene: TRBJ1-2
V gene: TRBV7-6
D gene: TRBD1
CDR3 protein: CASNNRGAYGYTF
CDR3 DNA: TGTGCCAGCAACAACAGGGGAGCCTATGGCTACACCTTC

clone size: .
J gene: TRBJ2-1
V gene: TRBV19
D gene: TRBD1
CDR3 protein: CASSIGGQGAYNEQFF
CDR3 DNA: TGTGCCAGTAGTATAGGCGGACAGGGGGCCTACAATGAGCAGTTCTTC

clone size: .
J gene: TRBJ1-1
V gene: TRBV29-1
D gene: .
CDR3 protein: CSVVRHNTEAFF
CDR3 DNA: TGCAGCGTTGTCAGGCATAACACTGAAGCTTTCTTT

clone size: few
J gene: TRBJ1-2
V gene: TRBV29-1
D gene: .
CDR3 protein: CSVSGSASNGYTF
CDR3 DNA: TGCAGCGTTTCGGGGTCAGCCTCTAATGGCTACACCTTC

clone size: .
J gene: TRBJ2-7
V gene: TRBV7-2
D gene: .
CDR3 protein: CASSSSGGSSYEQYF
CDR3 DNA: TGTGCCAGCAGCTCTAGTGGGGGGAGCAGCTACGAGCAGTACTTC

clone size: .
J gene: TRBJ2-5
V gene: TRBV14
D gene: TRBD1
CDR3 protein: CASSSGTGGYGETQYF
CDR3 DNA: TGTGCCAGCAGTTCCGGGACAGGGGGCTATGGGGAGACCCAGTACTTC

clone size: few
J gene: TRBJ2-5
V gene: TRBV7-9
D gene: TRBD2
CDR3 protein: CASSPRPGTSGSGGTDETQYF
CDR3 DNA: TGTGCCAGCAGCCCCCGCCCCGGGACTAGCGGGAGTGGGGGTACGGATGAGACCCAGTACTTC

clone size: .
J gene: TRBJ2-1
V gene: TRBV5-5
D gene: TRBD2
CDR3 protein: CASSSATAGVVSYNEQFF
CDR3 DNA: TGTGCCAGCAGCTCCGCAACGGCGGGGGTGGTCTCCTACAATGAGCAGTTCTTC

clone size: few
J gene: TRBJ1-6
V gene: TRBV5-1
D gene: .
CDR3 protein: CASSLEGVGNSPLHF
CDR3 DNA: TGCGCCAGCAGCTTGGAGGGGGTCGGGAATTCACCCCTCCACTTT

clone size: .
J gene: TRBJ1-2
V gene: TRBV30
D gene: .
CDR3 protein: CAWTTPGGYYGYTF
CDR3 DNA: TGTGCCTGGACAACCCCTGGGGGTTACTATGGCTACACCTTC

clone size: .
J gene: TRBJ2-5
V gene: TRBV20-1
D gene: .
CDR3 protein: CSARDRGGRETQYF
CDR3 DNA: TGCAGTGCTAGAGATCGAGGGGGGAGAGAGACCCAGTACTTC

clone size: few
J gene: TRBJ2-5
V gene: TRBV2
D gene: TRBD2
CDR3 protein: CASRTSWYQETQYF
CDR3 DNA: TGTGCCAGCAGGACTAGCTGGTACCAAGAGACCCAGTACTTC

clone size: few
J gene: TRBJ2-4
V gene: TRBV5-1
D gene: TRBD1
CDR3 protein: CASSFRGTGNIQYF
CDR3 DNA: TGCGCCAGCAGCTTCAGGGGGACGGGAAACATTCAGTACTTC

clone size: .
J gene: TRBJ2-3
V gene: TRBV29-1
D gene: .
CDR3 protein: CSVPYHSRRQAPDTQYF
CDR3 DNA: TGCAGCGTTCCCTATCATTCACGTCGACAGGCCCCAGATACGCAGTATTTT

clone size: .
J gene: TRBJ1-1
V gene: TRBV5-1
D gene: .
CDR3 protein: CASSFLAGSEAFF
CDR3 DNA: TGCGCCAGCAGCTTTCTTGCAGGCTCTGAAGCTTTCTTT

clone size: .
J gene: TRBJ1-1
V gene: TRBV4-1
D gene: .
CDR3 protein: CASSQDLERSEAFF
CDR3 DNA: TGCGCCAGCAGCCAAGATTTAGAGAGATCTGAAGCTTTCTTT

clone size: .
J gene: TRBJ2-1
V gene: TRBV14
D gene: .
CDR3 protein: CASSQVVFGTGPYNEQFF
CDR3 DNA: TGTGCCAGCAGCCAAGTTGTGTTCGGAACCGGGCCCTACAATGAGCAGTTCTTC

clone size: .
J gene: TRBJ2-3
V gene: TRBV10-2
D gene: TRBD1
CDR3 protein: CASSEYWDRNGDTQYF
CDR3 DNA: TGCGCCAGCAGTGAGTACTGGGACAGGAACGGAGATACGCAGTATTTT